The rows below give T cell receptor beta chains drawn from one sample of a study of cytomegalovirus exposure and HLA in healthy donors. Data came from immunoSEQ multiplex PCR; TCRdb stores just in-frame clones and leaves some out. Seen here are 250,000 to 350,000 clones, 86% observed once, and the top ten hold around 3.7%. Sequencing input: PBMCs. These receptors were obtained from a man aged 40-50 years in good health and CMV-seropositive. Both conserved end residues are part of each CDR3. A D gene is named only where the DNA matches it firmly. Size is stated for part of the rows, as once, few or many counts, or as a class when the clone is expanded.

len	j_gene	v_gene	abundance	d_gene	CDR3aa	CDR3nt
16	TRBJ2-7	TRBV14	NA	TRBD2	CASSQLPTSGSYEQYF	TGTGCCAGCAGCCAACTTCCGACTAGCGGGAGCTACGAGCAGTACTTC
16	TRBJ1-4	TRBV28	NA	NA	CASSFLGTLRGEKLFF	TGTGCCAGCAGTTTCCTCGGGACTCTTAGGGGTGAAAAACTGTTTTTT
12	TRBJ2-3	TRBV7-9	NA	NA	CASSLGADTQYF	TGTGCCAGCAGCTTAGGCGCAGATACGCAGTATTTT
17	TRBJ1-1	TRBV4-1	few	NA	CASSQEGRGASNTEAFF	TGCGCCAGCAGCCAAGAAGGGAGGGGAGCTTCGAACACTGAAGCTTTCTTT
15	TRBJ1-1	TRBV9	NA	TRBD1	CASSLSVGGGDEAFF	TGTGCCAGCAGCTTAAGTGTAGGGGGCGGAGATGAAGCTTTCTTT
11	TRBJ2-3	TRBV28	NA	TRBD2	CATQRAGGPTF	TGTGCCACCCAACGGGCGGGAGGGCCCACATTT
14	TRBJ2-5	TRBV6-5	NA	NA	CASSYSRGQETQYF	TGTGCCAGCAGTTACTCCAGGGGTCAAGAGACCCAGTACTTC
14	TRBJ1-1	TRBV28	once	NA	CASSFTRGHTEAFF	TGTGCCAGCAGTTTTACCAGGGGACACACTGAAGCTTTCTTT
15	TRBJ1-1	TRBV28	few	TRBD1	CASREGQGQNTEAFF	TGTGCCAGCAGGGAGGGACAGGGGCAGAACACTGAAGCTTTCTTT
15	TRBJ1-2	TRBV5-6	NA	TRBD1	CASSMLRTGGHGYTF	TGTGCCAGCAGCATGCTCCGGACAGGGGGCCATGGCTACACCTTC
16	TRBJ1-1	TRBV6-5	few	NA	CASSYSMRGWDTEAFF	TGTGCCAGCAGTTACTCGATGCGGGGGTGGGACACTGAAGCTTTCTTT
16	TRBJ1-1	TRBV6-6	NA	TRBD1	CASSYFRQGAGTEAFF	TGTGCCAGCAGTTACTTCCGACAGGGGGCTGGCACTGAAGCTTTCTTT
14	TRBJ2-7	TRBV4-2	NA	NA	CASSPKGTAYEQYF	TGTGCCAGCAGCCCAAAGGGGACTGCCTACGAGCAGTACTTC
15	TRBJ2-1	TRBV19	NA	TRBD2	CASSIASGRGNEQFF	TGTGCCAGTAGTATAGCAAGCGGGAGGGGCAATGAGCAGTTCTTC
14	TRBJ2-2	TRBV4-1	few	NA	CASRVMGGGGELFF	TGCGCCAGCAGAGTGATGGGGGGTGGTGGGGAGCTGTTTTTT
15	TRBJ1-1	TRBV19	NA	NA	CASSIAAGPNTEAFF	TGTGCCAGTAGTATAGCGGCAGGGCCTAACACTGAAGCTTTCTTT
14	TRBJ2-5	TRBV27	NA	TRBD2	CASSSVAGEETQYF	TGTGCCAGCAGTAGCGTAGCGGGAGAGGAGACCCAGTACTTC
19	TRBJ2-7	TRBV2	NA	TRBD2	CASSAGGTSGRQGSYEQYF	TGTGCCAGCAGTGCCGGTGGGACTAGCGGGAGACAGGGCTCCTACGAGCAGTACTTC